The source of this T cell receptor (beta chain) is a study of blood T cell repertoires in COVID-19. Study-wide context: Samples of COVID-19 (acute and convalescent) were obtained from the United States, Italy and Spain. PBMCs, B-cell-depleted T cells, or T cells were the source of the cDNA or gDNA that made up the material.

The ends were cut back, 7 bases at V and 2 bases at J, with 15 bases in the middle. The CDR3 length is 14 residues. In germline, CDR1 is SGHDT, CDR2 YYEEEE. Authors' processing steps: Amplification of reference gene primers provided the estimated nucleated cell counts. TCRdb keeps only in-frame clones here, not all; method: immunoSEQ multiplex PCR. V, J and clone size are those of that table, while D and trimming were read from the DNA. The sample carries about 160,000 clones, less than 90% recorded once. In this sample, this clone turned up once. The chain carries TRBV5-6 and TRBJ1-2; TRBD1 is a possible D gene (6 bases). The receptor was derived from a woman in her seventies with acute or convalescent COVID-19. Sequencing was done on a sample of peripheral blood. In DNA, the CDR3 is TGTGCCAGCGAAGGGGGATATGGAAACTATGGCTACACCTTC. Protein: CASEGGYGNYGYTF.